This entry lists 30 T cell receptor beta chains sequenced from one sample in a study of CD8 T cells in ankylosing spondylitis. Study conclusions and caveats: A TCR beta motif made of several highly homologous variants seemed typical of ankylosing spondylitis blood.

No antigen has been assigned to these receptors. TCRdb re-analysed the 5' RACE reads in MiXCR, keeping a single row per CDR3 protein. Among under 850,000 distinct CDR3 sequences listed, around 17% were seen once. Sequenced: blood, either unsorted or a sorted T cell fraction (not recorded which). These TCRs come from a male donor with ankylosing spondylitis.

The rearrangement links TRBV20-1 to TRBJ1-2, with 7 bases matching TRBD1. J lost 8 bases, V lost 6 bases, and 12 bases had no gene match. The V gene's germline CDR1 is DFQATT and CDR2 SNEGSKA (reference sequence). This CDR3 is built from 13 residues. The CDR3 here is CSARLLTGEGYTF. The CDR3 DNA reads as TGCAGTGCGAGACTTCTCACAGGGGAAGGCTACACCTTC.

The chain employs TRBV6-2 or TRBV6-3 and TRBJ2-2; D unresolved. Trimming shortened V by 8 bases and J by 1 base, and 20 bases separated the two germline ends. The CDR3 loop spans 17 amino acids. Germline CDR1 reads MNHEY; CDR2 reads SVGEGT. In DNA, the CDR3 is TGTGCCAGCTATTCGGCCCCGGGCGGAAGGAACACCGGGGAGCTGTTTTTT. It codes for CASYSAPGGRNTGELFF.

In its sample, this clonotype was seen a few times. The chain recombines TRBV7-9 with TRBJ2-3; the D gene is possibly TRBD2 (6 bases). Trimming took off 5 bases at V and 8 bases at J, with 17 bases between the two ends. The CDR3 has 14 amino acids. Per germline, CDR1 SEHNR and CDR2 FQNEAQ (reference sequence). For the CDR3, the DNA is TGTGCCAGCAGCCAGGAGACTAGTTATGGTACGCAGTATTTT. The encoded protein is CASSQETSYGTQYF.

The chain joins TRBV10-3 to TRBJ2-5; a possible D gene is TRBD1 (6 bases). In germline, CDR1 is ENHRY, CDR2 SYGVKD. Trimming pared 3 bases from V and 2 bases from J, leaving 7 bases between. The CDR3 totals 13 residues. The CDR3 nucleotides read TGTGCCATCAGTGATGGACAGCAAGAGACCCAGTACTTC. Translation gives CAISDGQQETQYF.

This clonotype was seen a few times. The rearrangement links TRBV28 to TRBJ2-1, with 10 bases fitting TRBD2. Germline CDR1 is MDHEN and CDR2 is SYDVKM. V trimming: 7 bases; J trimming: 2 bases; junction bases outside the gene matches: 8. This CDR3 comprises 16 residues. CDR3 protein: CASTVAGGRAYNEQFF. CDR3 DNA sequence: TGTGCCAGCACTGTAGCGGGAGGTAGGGCCTACAATGAGCAGTTCTTC.

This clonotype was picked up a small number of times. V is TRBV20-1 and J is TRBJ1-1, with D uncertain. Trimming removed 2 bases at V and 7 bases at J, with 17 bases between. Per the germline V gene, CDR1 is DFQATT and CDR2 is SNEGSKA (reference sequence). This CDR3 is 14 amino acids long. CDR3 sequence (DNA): TGCAGTGCTAGAATGAGACGTAGGGTGGGTGAAGCTTTCTTT. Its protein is CSARMRRRVGEAFF.

This CDR3 reads CASSLVPRGQNTGELFF. The DNA of the CDR3 is TGTGCCAGCAGCTTAGTGCCCAGGGGGCAGAACACCGGGGAGCTGTTTTTT. The rearrangement uses TRBV7-3 and TRBJ2-2; 8 bases map to TRBD1. With 2 bases clipped from V and 1 base from J, the junction kept 6 bases outside the gene matches. The CDR3 is 17 amino acids. Germline values: CDR1 SGHTA, CDR2 FQGTGA.

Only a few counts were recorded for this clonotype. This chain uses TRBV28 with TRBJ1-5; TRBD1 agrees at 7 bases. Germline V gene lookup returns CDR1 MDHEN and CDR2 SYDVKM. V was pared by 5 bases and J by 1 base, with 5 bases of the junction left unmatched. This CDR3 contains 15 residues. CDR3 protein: CASSGDSRSNQPQHF. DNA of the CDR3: TGTGCCAGCAGTGGGGACAGTCGAAGCAATCAGCCCCAGCATTTT.

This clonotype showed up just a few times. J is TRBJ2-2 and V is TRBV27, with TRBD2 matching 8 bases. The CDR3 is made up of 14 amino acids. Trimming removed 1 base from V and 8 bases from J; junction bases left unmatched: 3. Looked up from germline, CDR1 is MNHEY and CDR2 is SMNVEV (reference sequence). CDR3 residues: CASSLLPSGGELFF. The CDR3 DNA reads TGTGCCAGCAGTTTATTGCCTAGCGGGGGGGAGCTGTTTTTT.

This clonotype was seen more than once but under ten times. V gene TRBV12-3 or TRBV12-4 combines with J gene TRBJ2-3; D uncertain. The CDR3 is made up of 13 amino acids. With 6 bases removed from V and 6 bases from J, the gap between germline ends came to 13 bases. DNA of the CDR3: TGTGCCAGCAGGCTTCAGGTTGGGGATACGCAGTATTTT. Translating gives CASRLQVGDTQYF.

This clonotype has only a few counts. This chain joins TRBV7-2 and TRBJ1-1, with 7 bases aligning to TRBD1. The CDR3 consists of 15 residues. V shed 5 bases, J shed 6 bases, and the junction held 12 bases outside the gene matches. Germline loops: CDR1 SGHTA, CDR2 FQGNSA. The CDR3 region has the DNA TGTGCCAGCAGCCAAGGGGGCGCAGGGGCCCCTGAAGCTTTCTTT. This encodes CASSQGGAGAPEAFF. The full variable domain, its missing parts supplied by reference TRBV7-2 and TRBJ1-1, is GAGVSQSPSNKVTEKGKDVELRCDPISGHTALYWYRQSLGQGLEFLIYFQGNSAPDKSGLPSDRFSAERTGGSVSTLTIQRTQQEDSAVYLCASSQGGAGAPEAFFGQGTRLTVV.

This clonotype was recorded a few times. Here the CDR3 DNA reads TGTGCCAGCAGTCAGGGTTCAAACGAGCAGTACTTC. Its protein product is CASSQGSNEQYF. The chain joins TRBV12-3 or TRBV12-4 to TRBJ2-7; D perhaps matches TRBD1 (5 bases). Trimming stripped 5 bases from V and 5 bases from J, with 10 bases between. The CDR3 has 12 amino acids.

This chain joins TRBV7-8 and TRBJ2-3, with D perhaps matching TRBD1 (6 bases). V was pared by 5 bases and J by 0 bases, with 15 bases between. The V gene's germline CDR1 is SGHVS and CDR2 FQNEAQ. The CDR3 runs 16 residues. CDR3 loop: CASSLRDTSSTDTQYF. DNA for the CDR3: TGTGCCAGCAGCCTACGGGACACCTCTAGCACAGATACGCAGTATTTT.

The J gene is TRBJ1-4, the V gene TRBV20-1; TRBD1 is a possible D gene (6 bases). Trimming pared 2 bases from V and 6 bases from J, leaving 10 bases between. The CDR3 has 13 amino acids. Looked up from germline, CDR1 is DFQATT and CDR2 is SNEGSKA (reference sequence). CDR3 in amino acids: CSARQGPYEKLFF. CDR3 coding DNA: TGCAGTGCTAGACAGGGGCCCTATGAAAAACTGTTTTTT.

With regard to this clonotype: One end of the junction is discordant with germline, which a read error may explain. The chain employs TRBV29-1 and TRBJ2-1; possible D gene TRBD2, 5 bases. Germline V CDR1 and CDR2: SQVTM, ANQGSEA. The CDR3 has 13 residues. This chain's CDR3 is CSVDHSGYNEQFF. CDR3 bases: TGCAGCGTTGACCACAGCGGCTACAACGAGCAGTTCTTC.

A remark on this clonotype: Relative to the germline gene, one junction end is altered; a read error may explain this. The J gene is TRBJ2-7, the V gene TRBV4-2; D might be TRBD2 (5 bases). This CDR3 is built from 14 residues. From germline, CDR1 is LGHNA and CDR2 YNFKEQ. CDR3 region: CASNQGSSSYEQYF. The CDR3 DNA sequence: TGTGCCAGCAACCAAGGTTCTAGCTCCTATGAGCAGTACTTC.

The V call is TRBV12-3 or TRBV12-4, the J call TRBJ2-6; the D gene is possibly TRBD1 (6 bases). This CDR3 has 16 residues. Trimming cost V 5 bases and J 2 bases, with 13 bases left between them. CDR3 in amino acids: CASSRSHRAGANVLTF. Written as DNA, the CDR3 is TGTGCCAGCAGTAGATCCCACAGGGCTGGGGCCAACGTCCTGACTTTC.

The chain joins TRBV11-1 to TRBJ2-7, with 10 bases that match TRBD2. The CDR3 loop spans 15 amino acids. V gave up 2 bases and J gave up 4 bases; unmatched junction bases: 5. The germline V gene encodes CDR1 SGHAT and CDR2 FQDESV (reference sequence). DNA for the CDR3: TGTGCCAGCAGCTTATCCAGCGGGGGGGGTTACGAGCAGTACTTC. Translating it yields CASSLSSGGGYEQYF.

The CDR3 sequence: CAWRTTGTNYGYTF. CDR3 DNA: TGTGCCTGGAGGACGACAGGGACTAACTATGGCTACACCTTC. The chain couples TRBV30 to TRBJ1-2, with 7 nucleotides matching TRBD1. Looked up from germline, CDR1 is GTSNPN and CDR2 is SVGIG (reference sequence). This CDR3 is built from 14 residues. V gave up 3 bases and J gave up 0 bases; unmatched junction bases: 4.

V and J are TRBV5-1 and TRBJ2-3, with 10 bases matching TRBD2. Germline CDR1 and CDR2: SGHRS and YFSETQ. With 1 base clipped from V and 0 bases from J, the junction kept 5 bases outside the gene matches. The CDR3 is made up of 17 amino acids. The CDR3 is CASSLYSGRISTDTQYF. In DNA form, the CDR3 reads TGCGCCAGCAGCTTGTATAGCGGGAGGATTAGCACAGATACGCAGTATTTT.

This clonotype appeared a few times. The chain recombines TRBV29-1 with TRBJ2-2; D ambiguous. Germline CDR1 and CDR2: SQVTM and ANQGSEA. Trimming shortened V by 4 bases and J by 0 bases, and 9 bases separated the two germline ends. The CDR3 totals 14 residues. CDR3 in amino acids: CSVVSTTNTGELFF. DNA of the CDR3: TGCAGCGTTGTATCTACAACGAACACCGGGGAGCTGTTTTTT.

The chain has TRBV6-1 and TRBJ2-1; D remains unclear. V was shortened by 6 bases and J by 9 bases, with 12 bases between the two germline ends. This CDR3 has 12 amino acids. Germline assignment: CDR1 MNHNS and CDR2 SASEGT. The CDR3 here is CASSERLGEQFF. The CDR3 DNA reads TGTGCCAGCAGCGAACGGTTAGGTGAGCAGTTCTTC.

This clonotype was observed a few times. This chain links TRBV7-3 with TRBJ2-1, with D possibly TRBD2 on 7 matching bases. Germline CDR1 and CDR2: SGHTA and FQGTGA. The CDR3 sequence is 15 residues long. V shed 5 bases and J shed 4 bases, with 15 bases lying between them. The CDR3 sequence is CASSPGGGLYNEQFF. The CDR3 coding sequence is TGTGCCAGCAGCCCTGGGGGGGGCCTTTACAATGAGCAGTTCTTC. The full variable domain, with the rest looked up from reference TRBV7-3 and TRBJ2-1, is GAGVSQTPSNKVTEKGKYVELRCDPISGHTALYWYRQSLGQGPEFLIYFQGTGAADDSGLPNDRFFAVRPEGSVSTLKIQRTERGDSAVYLCASSPGGGLYNEQFFGPGTRLTVL.

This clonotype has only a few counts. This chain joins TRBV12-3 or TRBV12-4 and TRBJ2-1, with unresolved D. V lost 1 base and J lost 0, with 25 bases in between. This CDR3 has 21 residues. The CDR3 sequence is CASSLVRGVSDKHSSYNEQFF. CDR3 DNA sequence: TGTGCCAGCAGTTTAGTCCGAGGAGTAAGCGACAAACATAGCTCCTACAATGAGCAGTTCTTC.

The CDR3 nucleotides read TGTGCCAGCAGTAGTTTCCTGGGAAACACTGAAGCTTTCTTT. As protein: CASSSFLGNTEAFF. The chain carries TRBV6-1 and TRBJ1-1; no clear D gene. The germline V and J ends were trimmed by 5 bases and 2 bases, with 12 bases remaining between them. Germline CDR1 reads MNHNS; CDR2 reads SASEGT. The CDR3 has 14 residues.

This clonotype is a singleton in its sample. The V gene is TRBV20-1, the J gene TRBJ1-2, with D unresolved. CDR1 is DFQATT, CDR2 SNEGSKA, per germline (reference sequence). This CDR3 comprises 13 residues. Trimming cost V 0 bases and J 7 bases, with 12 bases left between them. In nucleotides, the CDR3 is TGCAGTGCTAGAGATGGAGGGTTAGGTGGCTACACCTTC. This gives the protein CSARDGGLGGYTF.

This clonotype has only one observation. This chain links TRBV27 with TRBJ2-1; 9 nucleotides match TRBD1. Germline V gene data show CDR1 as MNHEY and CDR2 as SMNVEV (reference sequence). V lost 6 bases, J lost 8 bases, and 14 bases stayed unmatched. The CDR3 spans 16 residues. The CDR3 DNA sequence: TGTGCCAGCAGCCCGCTCCGGGACAGGGTGATCGATGAGCAGTTCTTC. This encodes CASSPLRDRVIDEQFF.

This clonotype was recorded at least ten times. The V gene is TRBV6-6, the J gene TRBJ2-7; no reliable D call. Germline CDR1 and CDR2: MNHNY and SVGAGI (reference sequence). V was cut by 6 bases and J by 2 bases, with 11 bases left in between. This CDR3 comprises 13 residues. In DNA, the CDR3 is TGTGCCAGCAGCCCACGGGCCGCCTACGAGCAGTACTTC. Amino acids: CASSPRAAYEQYF.

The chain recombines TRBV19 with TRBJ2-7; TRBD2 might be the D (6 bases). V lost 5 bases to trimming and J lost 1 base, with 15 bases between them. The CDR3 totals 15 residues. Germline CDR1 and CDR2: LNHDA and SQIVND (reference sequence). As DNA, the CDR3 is TGTGCCAGTAGTCCAGTAGAGGGACTTTCCTACGAGCAGTACTTC. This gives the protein CASSPVEGLSYEQYF.

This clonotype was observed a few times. CDR3: CAISELGPEGYTF. CDR3 DNA sequence: TGTGCCATCAGTGAGTTGGGGCCTGAGGGCTACACCTTC. The chain has TRBV10-3 and TRBJ1-2; weak D call: TRBD1 (5 bases). V lost 1 base to trimming and J lost 8 bases, with 11 bases between them. Germline assignment: CDR1 ENHRY and CDR2 SYGVKD. This CDR3 is 13 amino acids long.